This entry features one T cell receptor beta chain sequence. Its antigen is currently unknown. This sample is drawn from a study of OX40 agonist ivuxolimab in advanced cancers. General study points: Antigen targets of the expanded peripheral T cells went undetermined. Expansion of clones was among the lowest in partial responders at 0.1-3.0 mg/kg.

The method was immunoSEQ multiplex PCR; TCRdb's version includes in-frame clones alone and lacks a portion of them. The sample holds roughly 80,000 clones; 80% to 90% are singletons and the top ten take under 2.5%. This clonotype was obtained from an adult with an advanced solid tumor such as melanoma, head and neck, liver or kidney cancer. The sequences come from CD4+ or CD8+ T cells sorted from blood, collected in a trial of the OX40 agonist ivuxolimab.

Here the CDR3 DNA reads TGTGCCAGCAGCTTGGAGCCCGCTTCGTGGAAACTGTTTTTT. The encoded protein is CASSLEPASWKLFF. The V gene is TRBV5-4, the J gene TRBJ1-4; D is unresolved. V lost 0 bases, J lost 11 bases, and 14 bases lay in between. The CDR3 consists of 14 residues. The V gene's germline CDR1 is SGHNT and CDR2 YYREEE (reference sequence).